The 30 T cell receptor beta chains below come from one sample, sequenced in a study of blood T cell repertoires in COVID-19. TCRdb's table, derived via immunoSEQ multiplex PCR, lists solely in-frame clones and lacks some. The sample carries roughly 140,000 clones, 65% to 85% recorded once. Specimen: peripheral blood. The receptors were gathered from a human donor in a cohort sampled during active COVID-19.

The gene calls are TRBV6-4 and TRBJ2-3; TRBD2 matches 7 bases. CDR1 MRHNA and CDR2 SNTAGT come from the germline V gene. This CDR3 contains 15 residues. The junction had 6 bases not matched to a gene; V was cut back by 0 bases and J by 6 bases. Written as DNA, the CDR3 is TGTGCCAGCAGTGACTCTGAGCGGGGATTTGATACGCAGTATTTT. Its protein is CASSDSERGFDTQYF.

This chain uses TRBV3-1 (or the pseudogene TRBV3-2) with TRBJ1-4; 8 bases line up with TRBD1. In germline, CDR1 is LGHDT, CDR2 YNNKEL (reference sequence). The CDR3 has 13 residues. Trimming cost V 9 bases and J 7 bases; bases outside gene matches: 7. CDR3 amino acids: CASEDRAAEKLFF. The CDR3 bases are TGTGCCAGTGAGGACAGGGCGGCTGAAAAACTGTTTTTT.

The rearrangement uses TRBV5-5 and TRBJ2-1; 8 bases line up with TRBD1. V gave up 4 bases and J gave up 7 bases; unmatched junction bases: 7. Germline CDR1 is SGHKS and CDR2 is YYEKEE (reference sequence). The CDR3 is 14 residues long. The CDR3 is CASSTQDRENEQFF. The DNA of the CDR3 is TGTGCCAGCAGCACCCAGGACAGGGAGAATGAGCAGTTCTTC.

This clone was detected only once. This chain connects TRBV6-2 or TRBV6-3 to TRBJ2-1; TRBD2 agrees at 10 bases. The ends lost 5 bases at V and 8 bases at J; junction bases unmatched: 6. This CDR3 spans 14 amino acids. Germline V gene sequence: CDR1 MNHEY, CDR2 SVGEGT. The CDR3 DNA sequence: TGTGCCAGCAGTGGAGCGGGGGGGCCCGATGAGCAGTTCTTC. Amino acid sequence: CASSGAGGPDEQFF.

The chain couples TRBV10-3 to TRBJ1-4, with D possibly being TRBD1 (5 bases). This CDR3 has 16 amino acids. V shed 0 bases and J shed 5 bases, with 13 bases lying between them. From germline, CDR1 is ENHRY and CDR2 SYGVKD. CDR3 residues: CAISESEGQLNEKLFF. The CDR3 nucleotides are TGTGCCATCAGTGAGTCGGAGGGGCAGCTAAATGAAAAACTGTTTTTT.

The V gene is TRBV5-4, the J gene TRBJ1-2; D not resolved. CDR1 and CDR2 from the germline V gene are SGHNT and YYREEE (reference sequence). The CDR3 is 12 residues long. Between the trimmed V and J ends, which lost 1 base and 13 bases, there was a span of 14 bases. The CDR3 DNA is TGTGCCAGCAGCTTGTCCAGGCTTCTCCTCACCTTC. Translated: CASSLSRLLLTF.

V is TRBV7-6 and J is TRBJ2-2; 8 bases agree with TRBD1. Germline CDR1 is SGHVS and CDR2 is FNYEAQ. The CDR3 consists of 15 residues. The trim removed 0 bases at V and 6 bases at J, leaving 3 bases unmatched. CDR3 sequence: CASSLAQGAPGELFF. CDR3 nucleotide sequence: TGTGCCAGCAGCTTAGCTCAGGGGGCACCCGGGGAGCTGTTTTTT.

As DNA, the CDR3 is TGTGCCAGCAGGGGGGCGGGCAGGAGTACTAACACCGGGGAGCTGTTTTTT. This sequence encodes CASRGAGRSTNTGELFF. V usage is TRBV2 and J usage is TRBJ2-2; D is possibly TRBD1 (6 bases). CDR1 is SNHLY and CDR2 is FYNNEI in the germline V gene. The CDR3 runs 17 residues. V lost 6 bases and J 2 bases, leaving 19 bases between the germline ends. Variable domain in full (rest from reference TRBV2 and TRBJ2-2): EPEVTQTPSHQVTQMGQEVILRCVPISNHLYFYWYRQILGQKVEFLVSFYNNEISEKSEIFDDQFSVERPDGSNFTLKIRSTKLEDSAMYFCASRGAGRSTNTGELFFGEGSRLTVL.

In this sample, this clone turned up once. The CDR3 spells CASSLRGRDRVETQYF. Here the CDR3 DNA reads TGTGCCAGCAGCTTAAGGGGCCGGGACAGGGTGGAGACCCAGTACTTC. This chain joins TRBV7-2 and TRBJ2-5, with 9 bases identical to TRBD1. J gave up 5 bases and V 2 bases, and 9 bases lay outside the gene matches. This CDR3 is 16 amino acids long. The V gene's germline CDR1 is SGHTA and CDR2 FQGNSA.

The CDR3 here is CASTPVGANTEAFF. The CDR3 DNA reads as TGCGCCAGCACGCCAGTGGGGGCGAACACTGAAGCTTTCTTT. The chain employs TRBV5-1 and TRBJ1-1; tentatively, D is TRBD1 (6 bases). The germline V gene has CDR1 SGHRS and CDR2 YFSETQ. The CDR3 contains 14 residues. The V gene lost 6 bases and the J gene lost 1 base, with 13 bases spanning the gap.

This clone was counted once. The chain employs TRBV10-2 and TRBJ1-2; D perhaps matches TRBD1 (5 bases). Trimming took 2 bases from V and 4 from J, leaving 11 bases between them. CDR3 size: 14 residues. CDR1 and CDR2 from the germline V gene are WSHSY and SAAADI. CDR3 nucleotide sequence: TGCGCCAGCAGTGAGGGTCCAGGGCCCTATGGCTACACCTTC. Residues: CASSEGPGPYGYTF.

The chain employs TRBV5-4 and TRBJ2-5; maybe TRBD1 (6 bases). V was pared by 0 bases and J by 5 bases, with 11 bases between. Germline loops: CDR1 SGHNT, CDR2 YYREEE (reference sequence). The CDR3 runs 14 residues. The CDR3 DNA reads TGTGCCAGCAGCTTGGAGGACAGACTGGAGACCCAGTACTTC. Its translation is CASSLEDRLETQYF.

The chain carries TRBV5-8 and TRBJ2-1, with TRBD2 matching over 9 bases. V dropped 3 bases and J dropped 1; count of bases not matched to a gene: 8. Germline assignment: CDR1 SGHTS and CDR2 YDEGEE. This CDR3 spans 17 amino acids. The CDR3 DNA reads as TGTGCCAGCAGCTCAGGGGTAGCGGGGGATTCCTACAATGAGCAGTTCTTC. The encoded protein is CASSSGVAGDSYNEQFF.

This clone was recorded many times. The V and J genes are TRBV3-1 (or the pseudogene TRBV3-2) and TRBJ2-2, with 8 bases lining up with TRBD1. V was pared by 0 bases and J by 7 bases, with 7 bases of the junction left unmatched. The CDR3 is 16 amino acids. Germline assignment: CDR1 LGHDT and CDR2 YNNKEL (reference sequence). CDR3 coding DNA: TGTGCCAGCAGCCAAGACGGGACAGGAACTAACGGGGAGCTGTTTTTT. It translates to CASSQDGTGTNGELFF.

The sample holds one count of this clone. This chain links TRBV7-3 with TRBJ1-1; TRBD1 is a possible D gene (5 bases). Trimming removed 5 bases at V and 1 base at J, with 11 bases between. CDR3 size: 14 residues. Germline lookup yields CDR1 SGHTA and CDR2 FQGTGA. CDR3 in amino acids: CASSVQGKNTEAFF. CDR3 nucleotides: TGTGCCAGCAGCGTTCAGGGTAAGAACACTGAAGCTTTCTTT.

The chain carries TRBV6-5 and TRBJ2-7; tentative D call: TRBD2 (7 bases). Looked up from germline, CDR1 is MNHEY and CDR2 is SVGAGI. The CDR3 is made up of 15 amino acids. V was cut by 6 bases and J by 1 base, with 16 bases left in between. CDR3 amino acids: CASREGGSSSYEQYF. CDR3 nucleotide sequence: TGTGCCAGCAGAGAGGGGGGGTCTTCATCCTACGAGCAGTACTTC.

This chain uses TRBV6-5 with TRBJ2-1, with 13 bases matching TRBD2. Germline CDR1 is MNHEY and CDR2 is SVGAGI. The CDR3 loop spans 15 amino acids. J lost 10 bases, V lost 7 bases, and 10 bases had no gene match. The CDR3 loop reads CASTLGLAGEGEQFF. CDR3 in DNA: TGTGCCAGCACCTTAGGACTAGCGGGGGAAGGGGAGCAGTTCTTC.

The V call is TRBV2, the J call TRBJ2-2, with a tentative D call TRBD1 (6 bases). Germline V gene data show CDR1 as SNHLY and CDR2 as FYNNEI. V was pared by 6 bases and J by 2 bases, with 10 bases between. The length of the CDR3 is 14 residues. This CDR3 is CASRGDTNTGELFF. The CDR3 DNA reads TGTGCCAGCAGGGGGGACACCAACACCGGGGAGCTGTTTTTT.

The chain uses TRBV6-1 and TRBJ2-3; D gene ambiguous. Germline values: CDR1 MNHNS, CDR2 SASEGT. This CDR3 comprises 15 residues. Trimming pared 1 base from V and 2 bases from J, leaving 10 bases between. CDR3 DNA: TGTGCCAGCAGTGAAGTGGGCAGAGACACAGATACGCAGTATTTT. It yields the protein CASSEVGRDTDTQYF.

This sequence joins TRBV5-1 and TRBJ2-1; perhaps TRBD1 as D (5 bases). In germline, CDR1 is SGHRS, CDR2 YFSETQ. V dropped 2 bases and J dropped 7 bases, with 7 bases sitting between them. The CDR3 is made up of 12 amino acids. CDR3 DNA sequence: TGCGCCAGCAGCTTTAGGGGAAATGAGCAGTTCTTC. This encodes CASSFRGNEQFF.

V and J are TRBV7-2 and TRBJ1-1, with D hard to call. The length of the CDR3 is 14 residues. Trimming took off 3 bases at V and 2 bases at J, with 10 bases between the two ends. Germline V CDR1 and CDR2: SGHTA, FQGNSA. CDR3 sequence reads: CASSFLLKNTEAFF. The CDR3 coding sequence is TGTGCCAGCAGCTTCCTTCTTAAAAACACTGAAGCTTTCTTT. The full variable domain, with the rest looked up from reference TRBV7-2 and TRBJ1-1, is GAGVSQSPSNKVTEKGKDVELRCDPISGHTALYWYRQSLGQGLEFLIYFQGNSAPDKSGLPSDRFSAERTGGSVSTLTIQRTQQEDSAVYLCASSFLLKNTEAFFGQGTRLTVV.

The genes are TRBV5-6 and TRBJ1-6; 7 nucleotides line up with TRBD1. The CDR3 is made up of 15 amino acids. Per germline, CDR1 SGHDT and CDR2 YYEEEE. V lost 2 bases, J lost 7 bases, and 6 bases stayed unmatched. CDR3: CASSFFRGRNSPLHF. Written as DNA, the CDR3 is TGTGCCAGCAGCTTTTTCAGGGGGAGGAATTCACCCCTCCACTTT. The full variable domain, in which reference TRBV5-6 and TRBJ1-6 provide the parts outside the CDR3, is DAGVTQSPTHLIKTRGQQVTLRCSPKSGHDTVSWYQQALGQGPQFIFQYYEEEERQRGNFPDRFSGHQFPNYSSELNVNALLLGDSALYLCASSFFRGRNSPLHFGNGTRLTVT.

The chain is built from TRBV25-1 and TRBJ1-3, with D unclear. V was trimmed by 2 bases and J by 4 bases, leaving 9 bases between them. The germline gives CDR1 MGHDK, CDR2 SYGVNS. The CDR3 is made up of 14 amino acids. CDR3 residues: CASSERGNGNTIYF. The CDR3 nucleotides read TGTGCCAGCAGTGAACGAGGGAACGGAAACACCATATATTTT.

This clone was recorded a few times. The chain carries TRBV6-2 or TRBV6-3 and TRBJ1-1; a weak D match, TRBD1 (6 bases). Per the germline V gene, CDR1 is MNHEY and CDR2 is SVGEGT. The V end was cut by 0 bases, the J end by 3 bases, with 14 bases between. The CDR3 totals 16 residues. The CDR3 DNA follows: TGTGCCAGCAGTTACTCACTCAGGGGTTCGGACACTGAAGCTTTCTTT. Its protein product is CASSYSLRGSDTEAFF.

This clone was counted only a few times. The chain combines TRBV5-1 with TRBJ2-7, with D possibly being TRBD1 (7 bases). Deletions cut 0 bases from V and 3 bases from J, with 19 bases between. The CDR3 has 17 amino acids. Germline values: CDR1 SGHRS, CDR2 YFSETQ. CDR3 nucleotides: TGCGCCAGCAGCTTGGCCAGGGACAGAACGGGAGACTACGAGCAGTACTTC. Translated: CASSLARDRTGDYEQYF. Together with reference TRBV5-1 and TRBJ2-7, the CDR3 gives the full variable domain: KAGVTQTPRYLIKTRGQQVTLSCSPISGHRSVSWYQQTPGQGLQFLFEYFSETQRNKGNFPGRFSGRQFSNSRSEMNVSTLELGDSALYLCASSLARDRTGDYEQYFGPGTRLTVT.

The rearrangement joins TRBV6-5 to TRBJ2-3; 7 nucleotides agree with TRBD1. The CDR3 runs to 15 residues. Losses at the gene ends were 6 bases for V and 1 base for J; bases not matched to a gene: 7. Per germline, CDR1 MNHEY and CDR2 SVGAGI. The CDR3 sequence: CASSQGTVGTDTQYF. The CDR3 DNA is TGTGCCAGCAGCCAGGGGACAGTCGGCACAGATACGCAGTATTTT.

This clone was observed a few times. At one end, the junction sequence differs from germline, possibly due to a read error. The chain joins TRBV2 to TRBJ1-2; TRBD1 might be the D (6 bases). The CDR3 has 13 residues. Germline CDR1 reads SNHLY; CDR2 reads FYNNEI. CDR3 nucleotide sequence: TGTGCCAGCAGCGAAGACAGGACATATGGCTACACCTTC. Translation: CASSEDRTYGYTF.

To note about this clone: The sample holds other DNA sequences that translate to the same CDR3. The J gene is TRBJ1-3, the V gene TRBV2; a weak D match, TRBD1 (5 bases). The CDR3 sequence is 12 residues long. The V gene's germline CDR1 is SNHLY and CDR2 FYNNEI. With 3 bases removed from V and 16 bases from J, the gap between germline ends came to 16 bases. The DNA of the CDR3 is TGTGCCAGCAGTGAGCTGGGGCGGTTAGGGTATTTT. Its protein is CASSELGRLGYF.

The chain employs TRBV28 and TRBJ1-5, with TRBD1 as a possible D gene (6 bases). CDR3 length: 16 amino acids. The germline V gene has CDR1 MDHEN and CDR2 SYDVKM. The ends were cut back, 7 bases at V and 5 bases at J, with 21 bases in the middle. The chain's CDR3 is CASTVTGHQNDQPQHF. The CDR3 DNA sequence: TGTGCCAGCACAGTAACGGGACACCAGAACGATCAGCCCCAGCATTTT.

The chain recombines TRBV5-6 with TRBJ2-7, with D tentatively TRBD1 (6 bases). This CDR3 comprises 13 residues. Trimming took 0 bases from V and 7 from J, leaving 11 bases between them. Germline V CDR1 and CDR2: SGHDT, YYEEEE. The chain's CDR3 is CASSLVGGFEQYF. In DNA form, the CDR3 reads TGTGCCAGCAGCTTGGTAGGGGGATTTGAGCAGTACTTC.